The clone carrying this T cell receptor beta chain has at least ten counts. Its antigen is undetermined. As for time point: patch test 3, about 24 weeks after DPC sensitization. As to treatment: therapeutic diphenylcyclopropenone sensitization with weekly scalp DPC. V lost 1 base and J lost 2, with 11 bases in between. CDR3 size: 15 residues. TCRdb recomputed calls from the RACE reads with MiXCR, one row per CDR3 protein. The sample includes tens of thousands of distinct CDR3 sequences, 10% to 13% seen only once; the top ten take approximately 3.7%. The sample originates from a study of human T cells and chemical hapten exposure. Notes on the study in general: Expanded TCRs showed more large CDR3 clusters than pre-sensitization or healthy control sets.

The rearrangement joins TRBV12-3 or TRBV12-4 to TRBJ1-2, with D possibly matching TRBD1 (6 bases). The TCR sequence derives from a woman in her fifties or sixties with alopecia areata. Some clones in this sample may be carry-over from other donors' samples. The sample in question was whole blood, obtained in connection with sensitization to the hapten diphenylcyclopropenone (DPC). CDR3 protein: CASSLGAGENYGYTF. The CDR3 DNA follows: TGTGCCAGCAGTTTAGGAGCAGGGGAAAACTATGGCTACACCTTC.